The entry below describes one TCR beta chain. With 0 bases removed from V and 2 bases from J, the gap between germline ends came to 10 bases. Germline loops: CDR1 KGHSH, CDR2 LQKENI. The CDR3 is 16 residues long. This entry belongs to a study of technical replicates of blood from a few donors. Clones were read by immunoSEQ multiplex PCR, and TCRdb kept only the in-frame ones, dropping some. This sample carries around 70,000 clones, over 90% of them seen once, and the ten largest clones take 0.25% to 0.3%. The receptor was isolated from a human donor in good health. V gene TRBV18 combines with J gene TRBJ2-2, with D unclear. Material for sequencing was T cells isolated from PBMCs. CDR3 in DNA: TGTGCCAGCTCACCACCATTACTCCCTAACACCGGGGAGCTGTTTTTT. This encodes CASSPPLLPNTGELFF.